Described below is a single T cell receptor beta chain sequence and its context. These data originate in a study of cytomegalovirus exposure and HLA in healthy donors. CDR3 size: 14 residues. Trimming took off 5 bases at V and 6 bases at J, with 17 bases between the two ends. The germline V gene has CDR1 MNHNS and CDR2 SASEGT. The PCR used 60 Vbeta and 13 Jbeta primers. The protocol was immunoSEQ multiplex PCR, while the TCRdb copy is restricted to in-frame clones and leaves out a portion. The sample shows about 120,000 clones, around four fifths of them seen only once. Sequenced: PBMCs. V is TRBV6-1 and J is TRBJ2-7, with a weak D call TRBD2 (5 bases). This TCR was sampled from a human donor in good health. In DNA form, the CDR3 reads TGTGCCAGCAGTTCCTTGTTTGGAGGTCCCGAGCAGTACTTC. Translation: CASSSLFGGPEQYF.